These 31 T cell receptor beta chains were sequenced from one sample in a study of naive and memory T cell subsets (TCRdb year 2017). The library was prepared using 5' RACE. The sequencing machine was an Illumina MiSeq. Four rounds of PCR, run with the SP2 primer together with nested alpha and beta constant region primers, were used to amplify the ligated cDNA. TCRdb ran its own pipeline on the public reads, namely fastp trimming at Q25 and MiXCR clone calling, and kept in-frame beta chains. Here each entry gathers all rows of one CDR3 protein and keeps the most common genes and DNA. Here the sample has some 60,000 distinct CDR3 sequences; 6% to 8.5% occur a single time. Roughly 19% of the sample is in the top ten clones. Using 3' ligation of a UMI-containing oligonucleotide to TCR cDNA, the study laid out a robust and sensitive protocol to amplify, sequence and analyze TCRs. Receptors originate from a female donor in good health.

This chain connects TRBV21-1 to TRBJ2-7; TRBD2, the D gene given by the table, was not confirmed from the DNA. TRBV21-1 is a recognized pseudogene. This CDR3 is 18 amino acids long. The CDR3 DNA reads TGTGCCAGCAGCCGCGGCGGGCTAGCGGGCCCCTCCTCCTACGAGCAGTACTTC. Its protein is CASSRGGLAGPSSYEQYF.

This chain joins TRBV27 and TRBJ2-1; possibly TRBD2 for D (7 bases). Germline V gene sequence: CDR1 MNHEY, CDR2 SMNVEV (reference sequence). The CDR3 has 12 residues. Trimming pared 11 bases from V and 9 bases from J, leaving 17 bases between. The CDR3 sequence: CASRGRGTEQFF. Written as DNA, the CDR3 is TGTGCCTCGCGGGGGCGGGGTACTGAGCAGTTCTTC.

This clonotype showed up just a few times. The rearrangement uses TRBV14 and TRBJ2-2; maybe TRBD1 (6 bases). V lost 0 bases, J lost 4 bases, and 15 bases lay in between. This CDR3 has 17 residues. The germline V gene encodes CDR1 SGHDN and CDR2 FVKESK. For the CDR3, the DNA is TGTGCCAGCAGCCAAGATAGGGGACAACTTTTCACCGGGGAGCTGTTTTTT. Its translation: CASSQDRGQLFTGELFF.

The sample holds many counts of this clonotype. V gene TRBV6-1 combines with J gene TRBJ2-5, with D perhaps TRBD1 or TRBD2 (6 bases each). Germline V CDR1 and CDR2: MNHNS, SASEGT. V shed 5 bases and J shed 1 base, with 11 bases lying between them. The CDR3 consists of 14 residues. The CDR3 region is CASSNRDFQETQYF. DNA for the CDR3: TGTGCCAGCAGTAACAGGGACTTCCAAGAGACCCAGTACTTC.

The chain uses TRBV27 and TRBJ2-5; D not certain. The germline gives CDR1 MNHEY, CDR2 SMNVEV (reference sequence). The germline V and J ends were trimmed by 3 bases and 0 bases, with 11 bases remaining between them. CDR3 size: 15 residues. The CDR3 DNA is TGTGCCAGCAGTTTGAGTTTATTGTACCAAGAGACCCAGTACTTC. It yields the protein CASSLSLLYQETQYF.

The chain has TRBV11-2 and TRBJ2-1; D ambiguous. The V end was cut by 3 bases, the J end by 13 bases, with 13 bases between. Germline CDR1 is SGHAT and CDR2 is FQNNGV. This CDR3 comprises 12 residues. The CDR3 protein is CASSFSLPRQFF. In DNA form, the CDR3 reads TGTGCCAGCAGCTTCTCCCTTCCTCGACAGTTCTTC.

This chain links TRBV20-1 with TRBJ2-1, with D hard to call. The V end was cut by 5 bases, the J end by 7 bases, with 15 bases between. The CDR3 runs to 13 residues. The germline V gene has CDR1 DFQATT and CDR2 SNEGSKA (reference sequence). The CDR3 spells CSAPGFRQNEQFF. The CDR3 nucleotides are TGCAGTGCTCCGGGTTTTAGGCAGAATGAGCAGTTCTTC.

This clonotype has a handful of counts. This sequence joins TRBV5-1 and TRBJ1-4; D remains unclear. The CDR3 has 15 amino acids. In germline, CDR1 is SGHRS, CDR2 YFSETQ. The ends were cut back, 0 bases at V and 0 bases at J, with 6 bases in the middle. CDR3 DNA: TGCGCCAGCAGCTTGGGGAGCGCAACTAATGAAAAACTGTTTTTT. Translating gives CASSLGSATNEKLFF.

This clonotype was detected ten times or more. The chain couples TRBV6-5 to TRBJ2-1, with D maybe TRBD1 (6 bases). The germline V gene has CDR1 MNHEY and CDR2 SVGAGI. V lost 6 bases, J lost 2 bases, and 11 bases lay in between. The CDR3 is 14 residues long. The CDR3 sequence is CASRADRAYNEQFF. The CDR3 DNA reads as TGTGCCAGCAGAGCGGACAGAGCCTACAATGAGCAGTTCTTC.

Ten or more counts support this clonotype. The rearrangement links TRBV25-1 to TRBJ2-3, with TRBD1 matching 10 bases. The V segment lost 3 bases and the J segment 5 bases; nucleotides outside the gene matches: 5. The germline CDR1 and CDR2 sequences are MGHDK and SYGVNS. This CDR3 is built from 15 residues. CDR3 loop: CASSEGTGAVDTQYF. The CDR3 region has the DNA TGTGCCAGCAGTGAGGGGACAGGGGCGGTAGATACGCAGTATTTT.

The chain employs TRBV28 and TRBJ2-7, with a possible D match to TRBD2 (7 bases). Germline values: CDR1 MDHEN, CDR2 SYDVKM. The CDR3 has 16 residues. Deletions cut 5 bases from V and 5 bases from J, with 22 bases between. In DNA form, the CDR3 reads TGTGCCAGCAGTACACCTACGGCGGGGGCACAGGACGAGCAGTACTTC. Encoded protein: CASSTPTAGAQDEQYF.

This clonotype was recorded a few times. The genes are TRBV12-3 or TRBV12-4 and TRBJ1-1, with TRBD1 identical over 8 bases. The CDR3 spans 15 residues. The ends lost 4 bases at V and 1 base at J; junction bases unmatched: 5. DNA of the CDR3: TGTGCCAGCAGTTACGGGACAGGACAGAACACTGAAGCTTTCTTT. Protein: CASSYGTGQNTEAFF.

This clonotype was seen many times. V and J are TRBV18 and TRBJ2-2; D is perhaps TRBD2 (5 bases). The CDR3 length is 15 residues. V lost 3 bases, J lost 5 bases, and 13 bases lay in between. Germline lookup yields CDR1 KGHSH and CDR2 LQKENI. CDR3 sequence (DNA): TGTGCCAGCTCACCGGACCTAGCCCGAACCGGGGAGCTGTTTTTT. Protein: CASSPDLARTGELFF.

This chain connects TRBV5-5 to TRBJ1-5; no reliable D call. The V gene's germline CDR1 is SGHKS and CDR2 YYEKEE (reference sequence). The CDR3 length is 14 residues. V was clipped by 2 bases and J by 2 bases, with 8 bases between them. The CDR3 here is CASSFAAGNQPQHF. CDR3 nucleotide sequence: TGTGCCAGCAGCTTCGCAGCCGGCAATCAGCCCCAGCATTTT.

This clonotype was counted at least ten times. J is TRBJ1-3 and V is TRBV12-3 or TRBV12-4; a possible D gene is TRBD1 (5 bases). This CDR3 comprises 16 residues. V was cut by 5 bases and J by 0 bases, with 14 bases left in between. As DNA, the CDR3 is TGTGCCAGCAGTGAACTACAGGTAGACTCTGGAAACACCATATATTTT. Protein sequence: CASSELQVDSGNTIYF.

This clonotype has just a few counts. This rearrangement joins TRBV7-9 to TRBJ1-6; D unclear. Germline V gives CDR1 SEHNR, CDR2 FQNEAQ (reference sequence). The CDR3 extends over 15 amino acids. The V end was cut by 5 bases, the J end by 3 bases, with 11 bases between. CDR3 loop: CASSPGLDYNSPLHF. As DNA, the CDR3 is TGTGCCAGCAGCCCTGGCCTCGACTATAATTCACCCCTCCACTTT.

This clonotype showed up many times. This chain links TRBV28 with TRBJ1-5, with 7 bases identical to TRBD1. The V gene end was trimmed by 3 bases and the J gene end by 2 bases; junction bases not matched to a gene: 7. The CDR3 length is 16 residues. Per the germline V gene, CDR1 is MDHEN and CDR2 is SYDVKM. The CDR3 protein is CASSFQGVEGNQPQHF. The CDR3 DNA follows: TGTGCCAGCAGTTTTCAGGGGGTGGAAGGCAATCAGCCCCAGCATTTT.

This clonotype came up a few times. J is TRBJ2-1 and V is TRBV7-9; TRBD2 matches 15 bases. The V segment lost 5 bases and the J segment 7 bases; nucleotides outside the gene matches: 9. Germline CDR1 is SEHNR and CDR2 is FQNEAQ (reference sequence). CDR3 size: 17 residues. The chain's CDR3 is CASSPGLAGGGWNEQFF. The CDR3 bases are TGTGCCAGCAGCCCGGGACTAGCGGGAGGCGGCTGGAATGAGCAGTTCTTC. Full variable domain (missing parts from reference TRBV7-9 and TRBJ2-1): DTGVSQNPRHKITKRGQNVTFRCDPISEHNRLYWYRQTLGQGPEFLTYFQNEAQLEKSRLLSDRFSAERPKGSFSTLEIQRTEQGDSAMYLCASSPGLAGGGWNEQFFGPGTRLTVL.

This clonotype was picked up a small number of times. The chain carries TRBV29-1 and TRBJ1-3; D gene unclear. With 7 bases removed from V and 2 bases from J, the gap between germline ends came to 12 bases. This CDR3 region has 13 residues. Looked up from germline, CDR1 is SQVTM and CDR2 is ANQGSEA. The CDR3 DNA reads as TGCAGCGCCACGTCCCCTACTGGAAACACCATATATTTT. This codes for CSATSPTGNTIYF.

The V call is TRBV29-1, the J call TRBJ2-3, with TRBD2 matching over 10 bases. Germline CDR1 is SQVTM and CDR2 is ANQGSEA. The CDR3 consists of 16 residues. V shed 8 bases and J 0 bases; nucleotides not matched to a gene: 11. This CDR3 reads CSLRAGGLSSTDTQYF. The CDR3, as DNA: TGCAGCCTGAGAGCGGGAGGGCTGTCAAGCACAGATACGCAGTATTTT.

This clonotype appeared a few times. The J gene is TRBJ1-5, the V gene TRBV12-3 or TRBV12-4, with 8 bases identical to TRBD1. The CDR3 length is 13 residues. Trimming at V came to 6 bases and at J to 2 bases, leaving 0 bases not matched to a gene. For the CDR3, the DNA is TGTGCCAGCAGGACAGGGGGCAATCAGCCCCAGCATTTT. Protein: CASRTGGNQPQHF.

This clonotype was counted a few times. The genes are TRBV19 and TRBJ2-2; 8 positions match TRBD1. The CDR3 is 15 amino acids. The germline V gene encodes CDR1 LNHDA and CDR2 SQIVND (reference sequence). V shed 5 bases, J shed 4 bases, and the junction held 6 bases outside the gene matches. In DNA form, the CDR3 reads TGTGCCAGTAGTCCACAGGGGGAGAGCACCGGGGAGCTGTTTTTT. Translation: CASSPQGESTGELFF.

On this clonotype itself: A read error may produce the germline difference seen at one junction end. CDR3 sequence (DNA): TGTGCCAGCAACTTAGGGCGACAAGAGACCCAGTACTTC. Translated: CASNLGRQETQYF. V usage is TRBV7-8 and J usage is TRBJ2-5; no definite D call. This CDR3 region has 13 residues. Germline V gene sequence: CDR1 SGHVS, CDR2 FQNEAQ. The complete variable domain, with remaining parts taken from reference TRBV7-8 and TRBJ2-5, reads GAGVSQSPRYKVAKRGQDVALRCDPISGHVSLFWYQQALGQGPEFLTYFQNEAQLDKSGLPSDRFFAERPEGSVSTLKIQRTQQEDSAVYLCASNLGRQETQYFGPGTRLLVL.

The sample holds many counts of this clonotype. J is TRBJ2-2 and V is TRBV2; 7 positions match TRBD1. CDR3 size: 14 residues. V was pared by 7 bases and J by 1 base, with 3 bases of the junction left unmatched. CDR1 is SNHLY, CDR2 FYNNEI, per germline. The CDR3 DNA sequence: TGTGCCAGCAAAGGGACAGTGAACACCGGGGAGCTGTTTTTT. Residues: CASKGTVNTGELFF.

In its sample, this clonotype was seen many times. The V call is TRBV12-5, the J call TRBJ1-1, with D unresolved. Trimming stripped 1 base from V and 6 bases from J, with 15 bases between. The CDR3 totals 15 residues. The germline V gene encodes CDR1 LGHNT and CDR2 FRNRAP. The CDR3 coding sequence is TGTGCTAGTGGTTTGGCTTCCCTTGTGATGGCTGAAGCTTTCTTT. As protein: CASGLASLVMAEAFF.

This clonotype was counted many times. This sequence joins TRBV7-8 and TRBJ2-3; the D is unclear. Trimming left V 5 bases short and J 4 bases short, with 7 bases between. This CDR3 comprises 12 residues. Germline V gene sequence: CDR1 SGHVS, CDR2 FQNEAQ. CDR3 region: CASSQNADTQYF. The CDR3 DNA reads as TGTGCCAGCAGCCAAAATGCAGATACGCAGTATTTT. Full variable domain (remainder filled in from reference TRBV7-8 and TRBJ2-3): GAGVSQSPRYKVAKRGQDVALRCDPISGHVSLFWYQQALGQGPEFLTYFQNEAQLDKSGLPSDRFFAERPEGSVSTLKIQRTQQEDSAVYLCASSQNADTQYFGPGTRLTVL.

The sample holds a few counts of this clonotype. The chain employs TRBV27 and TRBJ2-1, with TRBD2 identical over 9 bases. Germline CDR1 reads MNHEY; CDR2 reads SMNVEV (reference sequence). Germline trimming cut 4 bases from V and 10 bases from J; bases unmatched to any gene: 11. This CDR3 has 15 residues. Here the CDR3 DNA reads TGTGCCAGCAGTTCTCTTCCCGGACTAGCGCGCGAGCAGTTCTTC. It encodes CASSSLPGLAREQFF.

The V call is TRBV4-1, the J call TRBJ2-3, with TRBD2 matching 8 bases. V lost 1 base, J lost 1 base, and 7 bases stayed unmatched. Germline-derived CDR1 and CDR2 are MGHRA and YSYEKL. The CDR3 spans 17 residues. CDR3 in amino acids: CASSQAGGAGGTDTQYF. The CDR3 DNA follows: TGCGCCAGCAGCCAAGCCGGGGGGGCCGGTGGCACAGATACGCAGTATTTT.

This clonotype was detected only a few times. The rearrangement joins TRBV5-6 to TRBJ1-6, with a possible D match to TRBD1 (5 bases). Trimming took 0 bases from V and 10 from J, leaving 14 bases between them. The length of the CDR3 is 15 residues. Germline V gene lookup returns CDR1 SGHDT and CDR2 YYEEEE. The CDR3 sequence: CASSLGGGVQSPLHF. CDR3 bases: TGTGCCAGCAGCTTGGGTGGGGGGGTCCAGTCACCCCTCCACTTT.

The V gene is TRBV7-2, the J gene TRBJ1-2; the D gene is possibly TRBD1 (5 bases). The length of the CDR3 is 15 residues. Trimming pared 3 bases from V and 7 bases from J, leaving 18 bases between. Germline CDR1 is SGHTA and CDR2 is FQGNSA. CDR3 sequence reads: CASSLEYQGKAGYTF. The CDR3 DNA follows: TGTGCCAGCAGCTTGGAATATCAGGGAAAGGCTGGCTACACCTTC.

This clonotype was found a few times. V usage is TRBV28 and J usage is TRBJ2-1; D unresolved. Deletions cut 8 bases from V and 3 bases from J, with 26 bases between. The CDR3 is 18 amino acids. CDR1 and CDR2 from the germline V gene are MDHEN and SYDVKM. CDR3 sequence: CASPPAPGASLVYNEQFF. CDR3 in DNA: TGTGCCAGCCCCCCAGCCCCCGGCGCTTCCCTCGTCTACAATGAGCAGTTCTTC.